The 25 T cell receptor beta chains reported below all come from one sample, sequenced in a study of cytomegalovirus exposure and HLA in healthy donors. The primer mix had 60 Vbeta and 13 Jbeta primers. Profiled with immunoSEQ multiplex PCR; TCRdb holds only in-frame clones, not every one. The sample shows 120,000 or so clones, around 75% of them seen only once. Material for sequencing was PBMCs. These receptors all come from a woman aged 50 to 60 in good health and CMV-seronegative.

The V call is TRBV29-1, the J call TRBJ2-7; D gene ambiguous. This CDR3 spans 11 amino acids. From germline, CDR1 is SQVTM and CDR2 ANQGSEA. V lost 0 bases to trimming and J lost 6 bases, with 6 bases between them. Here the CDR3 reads CSVEDPGEQYF. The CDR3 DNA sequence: TGCAGCGTTGAAGATCCGGGCGAGCAGTACTTC.

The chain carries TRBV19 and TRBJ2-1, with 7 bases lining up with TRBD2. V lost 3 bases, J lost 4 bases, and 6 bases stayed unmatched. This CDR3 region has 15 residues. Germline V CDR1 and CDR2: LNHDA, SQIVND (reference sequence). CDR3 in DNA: TGTGCCAGTAGTATCGATCTAGCGGCATACAATGAGCAGTTCTTC. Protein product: CASSIDLAAYNEQFF.

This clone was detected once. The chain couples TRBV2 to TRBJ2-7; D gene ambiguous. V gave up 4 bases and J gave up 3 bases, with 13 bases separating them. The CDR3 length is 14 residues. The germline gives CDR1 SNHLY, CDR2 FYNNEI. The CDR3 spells CASSAVLSGYEQYF. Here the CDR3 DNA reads TGTGCCAGCAGTGCGGTCCTCTCCGGCTACGAGCAGTACTTC.

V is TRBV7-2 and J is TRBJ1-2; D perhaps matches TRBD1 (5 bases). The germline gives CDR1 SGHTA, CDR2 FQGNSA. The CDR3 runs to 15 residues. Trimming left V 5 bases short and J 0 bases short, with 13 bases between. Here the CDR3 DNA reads TGTGCCAGCAGCCCTTGGGGCGCGTCTAACTATGGCTACACCTTC. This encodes CASSPWGASNYGYTF.

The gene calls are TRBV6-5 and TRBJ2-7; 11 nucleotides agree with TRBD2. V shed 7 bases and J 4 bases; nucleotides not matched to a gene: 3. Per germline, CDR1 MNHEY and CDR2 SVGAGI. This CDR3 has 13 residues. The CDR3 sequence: CASNSGRAYEQYF. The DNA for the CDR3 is TGTGCCAGCAATAGCGGGAGGGCGTACGAGCAGTACTTC.

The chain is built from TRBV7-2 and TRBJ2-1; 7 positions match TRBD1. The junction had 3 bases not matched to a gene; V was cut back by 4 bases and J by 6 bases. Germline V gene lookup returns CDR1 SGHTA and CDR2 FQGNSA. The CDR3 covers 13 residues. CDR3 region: CASSSDRANEQFF. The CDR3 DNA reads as TGTGCCAGCAGCTCTGACAGGGCCAATGAGCAGTTCTTC.

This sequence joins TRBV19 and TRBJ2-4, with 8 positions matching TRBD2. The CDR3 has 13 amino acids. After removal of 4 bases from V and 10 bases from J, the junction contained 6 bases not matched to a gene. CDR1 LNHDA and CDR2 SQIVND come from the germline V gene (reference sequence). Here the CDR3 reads CASSNAGGLIQYF. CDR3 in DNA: TGTGCCAGTAGTAACGCGGGAGGTTTAATTCAGTACTTC.

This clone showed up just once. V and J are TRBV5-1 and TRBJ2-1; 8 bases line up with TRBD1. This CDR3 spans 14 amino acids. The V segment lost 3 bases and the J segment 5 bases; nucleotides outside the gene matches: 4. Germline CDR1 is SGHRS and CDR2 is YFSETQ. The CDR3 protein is CASSSGQDHNEQFF. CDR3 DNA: TGCGCCAGCAGCTCGGGACAGGACCACAATGAGCAGTTCTTC.

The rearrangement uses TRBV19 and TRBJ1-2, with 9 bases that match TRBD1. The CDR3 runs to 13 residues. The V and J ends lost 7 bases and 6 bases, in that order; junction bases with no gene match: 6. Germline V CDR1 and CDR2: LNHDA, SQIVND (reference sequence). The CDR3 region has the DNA TGTGCCAGTACCGGGACAGGGACCGATGGCTACACCTTC. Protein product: CASTGTGTDGYTF.

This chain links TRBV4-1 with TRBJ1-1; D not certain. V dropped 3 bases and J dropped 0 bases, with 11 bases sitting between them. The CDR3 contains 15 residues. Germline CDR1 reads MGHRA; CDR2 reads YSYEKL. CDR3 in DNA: TGCGCCAGCAGCCAGGGCTCCACAGTGAACACTGAAGCTTTCTTT. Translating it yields CASSQGSTVNTEAFF.

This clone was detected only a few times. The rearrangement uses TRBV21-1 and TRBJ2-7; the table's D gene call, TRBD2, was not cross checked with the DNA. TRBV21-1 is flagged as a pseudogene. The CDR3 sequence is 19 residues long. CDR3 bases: TGTGCCAGCAGCAAAGATGAGGGGACTAGCGAGGACCCTACGTACGAGCAGTACTTC. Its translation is CASSKDEGTSEDPTYEQYF.

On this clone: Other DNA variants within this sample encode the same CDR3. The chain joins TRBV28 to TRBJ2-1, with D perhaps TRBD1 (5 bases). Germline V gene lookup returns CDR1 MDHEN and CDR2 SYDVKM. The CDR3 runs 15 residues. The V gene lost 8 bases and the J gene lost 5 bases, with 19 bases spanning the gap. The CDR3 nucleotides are TGTGCCAGCGGCGCTGTGAGGACAACAAACAATGAGCAGTTCTTC. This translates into CASGAVRTTNNEQFF.

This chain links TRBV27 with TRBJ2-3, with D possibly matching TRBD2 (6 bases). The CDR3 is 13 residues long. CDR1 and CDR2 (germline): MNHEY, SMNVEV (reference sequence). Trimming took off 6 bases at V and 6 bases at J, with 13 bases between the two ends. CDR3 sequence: CASSTHLADTQYF. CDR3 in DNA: TGTGCCAGCAGCACGCATCTAGCGGATACGCAGTATTTT.

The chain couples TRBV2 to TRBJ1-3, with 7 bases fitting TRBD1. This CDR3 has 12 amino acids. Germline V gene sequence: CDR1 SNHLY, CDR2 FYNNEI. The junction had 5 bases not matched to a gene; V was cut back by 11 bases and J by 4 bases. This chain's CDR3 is CAVDREGNTIYF. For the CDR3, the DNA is TGTGCCGTTGACAGGGAGGGAAACACCATATATTTT. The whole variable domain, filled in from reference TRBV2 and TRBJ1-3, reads EPEVTQTPSHQVTQMGQEVILRCVPISNHLYFYWYRQILGQKVEFLVSFYNNEISEKSEIFDDQFSVERPDGSNFTLKIRSTKLEDSAMYFCAVDREGNTIYFGEGSWLTVV.

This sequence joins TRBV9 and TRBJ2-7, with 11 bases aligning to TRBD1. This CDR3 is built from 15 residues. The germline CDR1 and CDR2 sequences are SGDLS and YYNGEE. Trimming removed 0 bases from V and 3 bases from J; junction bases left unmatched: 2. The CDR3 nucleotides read TGTGCCAGCAGCGTAGCCGGGACAGGGGGCTACGAGCAGTACTTC. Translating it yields CASSVAGTGGYEQYF.

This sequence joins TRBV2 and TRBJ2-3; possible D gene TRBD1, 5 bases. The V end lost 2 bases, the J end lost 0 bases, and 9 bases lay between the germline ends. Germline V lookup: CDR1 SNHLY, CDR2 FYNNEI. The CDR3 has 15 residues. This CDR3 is CASSERQGSTDTQYF. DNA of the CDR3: TGTGCCAGCAGTGAACGGCAGGGAAGCACAGATACGCAGTATTTT.

CDR3 sequence (DNA): TGTGCCAGCTCACGATACGGGCAGGGGTCGGAAGGCTACACCTTC. It translates to CASSRYGQGSEGYTF. The genes are TRBV18 and TRBJ1-2, with D tentatively TRBD1 (6 bases). Trimming removed 4 bases from V and 8 bases from J, with 20 bases in between. The CDR3 consists of 15 residues. Per germline, CDR1 KGHSH and CDR2 LQKENI. The whole variable domain, remainder taken from reference TRBV18 and TRBJ1-2, is NAGVMQNPRHLVRRRGQEARLRCSPMKGHSHVYWYRQLPEEGLKFMVYLQKENIIDESGMPKERFSAEFPKEGPSILRIQQVVRGDSAAYFCASSRYGQGSEGYTFGSGTRLTVV.

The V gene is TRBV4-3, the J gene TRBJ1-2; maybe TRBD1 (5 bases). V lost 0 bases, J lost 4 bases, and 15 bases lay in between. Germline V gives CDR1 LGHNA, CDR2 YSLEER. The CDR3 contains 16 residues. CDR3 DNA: TGCGCCAGCAGCCAAGAGGTGCAGGGCCAGATCTATGGCTACACCTTC. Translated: CASSQEVQGQIYGYTF.

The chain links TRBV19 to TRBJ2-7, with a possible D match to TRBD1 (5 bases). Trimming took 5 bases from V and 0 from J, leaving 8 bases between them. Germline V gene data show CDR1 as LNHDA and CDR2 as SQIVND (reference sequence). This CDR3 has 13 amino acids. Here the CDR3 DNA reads TGTGCCAGTAGTCCCAGGGACTCCTACGAGCAGTACTTC. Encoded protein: CASSPRDSYEQYF.

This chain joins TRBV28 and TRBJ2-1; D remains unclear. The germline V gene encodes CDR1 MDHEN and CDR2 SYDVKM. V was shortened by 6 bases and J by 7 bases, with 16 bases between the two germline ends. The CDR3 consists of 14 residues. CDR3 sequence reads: CASRSPGGSNEQFF. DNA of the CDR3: TGTGCCAGCAGATCACCGGGTGGAAGTAATGAGCAGTTCTTC.

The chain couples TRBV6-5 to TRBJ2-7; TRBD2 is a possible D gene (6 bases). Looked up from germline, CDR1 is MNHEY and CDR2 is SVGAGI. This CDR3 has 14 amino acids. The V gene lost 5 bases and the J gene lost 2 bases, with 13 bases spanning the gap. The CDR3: CASSPRGVAYEQYF. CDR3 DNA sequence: TGTGCCAGCAGTCCCCGCGGGGTGGCCTACGAGCAGTACTTC.

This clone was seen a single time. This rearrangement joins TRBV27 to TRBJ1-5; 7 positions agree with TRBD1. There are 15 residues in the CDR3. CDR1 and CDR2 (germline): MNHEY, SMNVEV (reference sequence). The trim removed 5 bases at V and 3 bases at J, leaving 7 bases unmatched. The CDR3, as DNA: TGTGCCAGCAGTCCCGGGACAGCTCCCAATCAGCCCCAGCATTTT. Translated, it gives CASSPGTAPNQPQHF.

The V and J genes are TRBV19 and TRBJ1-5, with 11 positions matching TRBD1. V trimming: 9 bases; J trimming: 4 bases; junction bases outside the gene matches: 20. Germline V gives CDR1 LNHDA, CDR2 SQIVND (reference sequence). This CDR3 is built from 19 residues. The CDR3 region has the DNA TGTGCCAGCCGAATGGGGAGGACAGGGGGCGAACGGGCTAATCAGCCCCAGCATTTT. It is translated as CASRMGRTGGERANQPQHF.

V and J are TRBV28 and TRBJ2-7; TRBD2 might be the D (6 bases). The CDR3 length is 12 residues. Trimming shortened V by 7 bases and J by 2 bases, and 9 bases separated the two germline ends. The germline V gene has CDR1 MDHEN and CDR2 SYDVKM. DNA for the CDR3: TGTGCCAGCACCGGGAGTACCTACGAGCAGTACTTC. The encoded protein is CASTGSTYEQYF.

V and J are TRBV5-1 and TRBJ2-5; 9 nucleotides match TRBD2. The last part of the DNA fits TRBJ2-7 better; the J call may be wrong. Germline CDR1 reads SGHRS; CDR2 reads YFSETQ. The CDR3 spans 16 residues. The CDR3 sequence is CASSLEGVAGADEQYF. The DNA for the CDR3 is TGCGCCAGCAGCTTGGAAGGGGTAGCGGGAGCGGACGAGCAGTACTTC.